The 20 T cell receptor beta chains below come from one sample, sequenced in a study of beta chain features in type 1 diabetes. All of the isolated RNA was reverse transcribed, so expressed TCRB transcripts were sequenced. Profiled with immunoSEQ multiplex PCR; TCRdb holds only in-frame clones, not every one. This sample yields 400,000 to 450,000 clones, of which around 13% are seen a single time; about 0.034% belongs to the top ten. Specimen: naive CD4+ T cells from blood. These receptors all stem from a man aged 25-45 years in good health.

Only a few counts were recorded for this clone. The chain recombines TRBV27 with TRBJ2-3, with TRBD2 identical over 7 bases. The ends lost 5 bases at V and 6 bases at J; junction bases unmatched: 2. CDR3 size: 12 residues. Germline assignment: CDR1 MNHEY and CDR2 SMNVEV (reference sequence). CDR3 protein: CASSPGGDTQYF. CDR3 sequence (DNA): TGTGCCAGCAGTCCCGGGGGGGATACGCAGTATTTT.

This clone showed up just a few times. Since no conserved phenylalanine or tryptophan closes the CDR3, a read error is the likely cause. The limits of the CDR3 on the DNA are not certain, so only TCRdb's listed CDR3 is given. The chain is built from TRBV2 and TRBJ1-2; the listed D gene, TRBD1, was not tested against the DNA. Counting both end residues, the CDR3 totals 13 amino acids. CDR1 is SNHLY, CDR2 FYNNEI, per germline. The CDR3 here is CASSDTKRQTAHL.

This chain uses TRBV4-1 with TRBJ2-5; 13 bases map to TRBD2. V trimming: 2 bases; J trimming: 4 bases; junction bases outside the gene matches: 10. The CDR3 length is 18 residues. The V gene's germline CDR1 is MGHRA and CDR2 YSYEKL. The CDR3 nucleotides are TGCGCCAGCAGCCAAAGGGGACTAGCGGGACGTACGGCAGAGACCCAGTACTTC. It encodes CASSQRGLAGRTAETQYF.

The chain is built from TRBV5-4 and TRBJ2-7; 10 bases map to TRBD1. The V and J ends lost 1 base and 7 bases, in that order; junction bases with no gene match: 8. The length of the CDR3 is 15 residues. Germline V gives CDR1 SGHNT, CDR2 YYREEE (reference sequence). CDR3 bases: TGTGCCAGCAGCTTGAAGGGACAGGGGCGTTCGGAGCAGTACGTC. The encoded protein is CASSLKGQGRSEQYV.

This clone was counted only a few times. J is TRBJ1-1 and V is TRBV7-2; 7 nucleotides match TRBD1. This CDR3 contains 12 residues. Germline lookup yields CDR1 SGHTA and CDR2 FQGNSA. Trimming took 2 bases from V and 9 from J; bases not matched to a gene: 3. CDR3 nucleotides: TGTGCCAGCAGCTTACTGGGACAGAAAGCTTTCTTT. This translates into CASSLLGQKAFF. Combining the CDR3 with reference TRBV7-2 and TRBJ1-1 gives the whole variable domain GAGVSQSPSNKVTEKGKDVELRCDPISGHTALYWYRQSLGQGLEFLIYFQGNSAPDKSGLPSDRFSAERTGGSVSTLTIQRTQQEDSAVYLCASSLLGQKAFFGQGTRLTVV.

Only a few counts were recorded for this clone. CDR3 in DNA: TGTGCCTGGAGTGTACGGGCGGGGGGGCGCACAGATACGCAGTATTTT. Its protein product is CAWSVRAGGRTDTQYF. V gene TRBV30 combines with J gene TRBJ2-3, with 9 bases fitting TRBD2. The CDR3 is 16 residues long. CDR1 GTSNPN and CDR2 SVGIG come from the germline V gene (reference sequence). The V gene end was trimmed by 0 bases and the J gene end by 1 base; junction bases not matched to a gene: 5.

The chain links TRBV5-6 to TRBJ2-1; 11 bases are shared with TRBD2. The CDR3 loop spans 16 amino acids. V lost 1 base, J lost 5 bases, and 5 bases stayed unmatched. The germline V gene has CDR1 SGHDT and CDR2 YYEEEE. The CDR3 nucleotides read TGTGCCAGCAGCTTGTTGGGACTAGCGGACAACAATGAGCAGTTCTTC. Translated, it gives CASSLLGLADNNEQFF.

This clone has more than one count but fewer than ten. The chain recombines TRBV5-1 with TRBJ1-1; D uncertain. Germline CDR1 is SGHRS and CDR2 is YFSETQ. Deletions cut 1 base from V and 4 bases from J, with 11 bases between. The CDR3 contains 14 residues. The DNA for the CDR3 is TGCGCCAGCAGCTTGATTGGGTCTCTCACTGAAGCTTTCTTT. This encodes CASSLIGSLTEAFF. Based on the CDR3 plus reference TRBV5-1 and TRBJ1-1, the full variable domain is KAGVTQTPRYLIKTRGQQVTLSCSPISGHRSVSWYQQTPGQGLQFLFEYFSETQRNKGNFPGRFSGRQFSNSRSEMNVSTLELGDSALYLCASSLIGSLTEAFFGQGTRLTVV.

The chain couples TRBV9 to TRBJ2-1; TRBD2 matches at 7 bases. The CDR3 is 16 residues long. CDR1 SGDLS and CDR2 YYNGEE come from the germline V gene. With 0 bases clipped from V and 4 bases from J, the junction kept 7 bases outside the gene matches. The CDR3 bases are TGTGCCAGCAGCGTAGTGAGCGGGGTTACGTACAATGAGCAGTTCTTC. Protein product: CASSVVSGVTYNEQFF.

This chain links TRBV28 with TRBJ2-6; D is tentatively TRBD1 or TRBD2 (5 bases each). The CDR3 is made up of 14 amino acids. CDR1 and CDR2 (germline): MDHEN, SYDVKM. V was pared by 8 bases and J by 4 bases, with 12 bases between. The CDR3: CASDRGGGANVLTF. The CDR3 DNA follows: TGTGCCAGCGATCGGGGCGGGGGGGCCAACGTCCTGACTTTC.

This clone showed up just a few times. CDR3: CACPLGPRPGYTF. The CDR3, as DNA: TGTGCCTGTCCACTCGGGCCACGACCCGGCTACACCTTC. The J gene is TRBJ1-2, the V gene TRBV30, with no clear D. Germline V lookup: CDR1 GTSNPN, CDR2 SVGIG (reference sequence). V lost 6 bases and J lost 8, with 19 bases in between. The CDR3 extends over 13 amino acids. The complete variable domain, with remaining parts taken from reference TRBV30 and TRBJ1-2, reads SQTIHQWPATLVQPVGSPLSLECTVEGTSNPNLYWYRQAAGRGLQLLFYSVGIGQISSEVPQNLSASRPQDRQFILSSKKLLLSDSGFYLCACPLGPRPGYTFGSGTRLTVV.

This clone has only a few counts. The V and J genes are TRBV10-3 and TRBJ2-2, with D uncertain. Trimming cost V 7 bases and J 0 bases, with 6 bases left between them. CDR3 length equals 13 residues. In germline, CDR1 is ENHRY, CDR2 SYGVKD. The CDR3 region has the DNA TGTGCCATCATGAGCTCGAACACCGGGGAGCTGTTTTTT. This translates into CAIMSSNTGELFF.

The V and J genes are TRBV5-4 and TRBJ2-7; D might be TRBD1 (5 bases). Germline V lookup: CDR1 SGHNT, CDR2 YYREEE (reference sequence). V shed 0 bases and J shed 9 bases, with 16 bases lying between them. The CDR3 covers 14 residues. The DNA for the CDR3 is TGTGCCAGCAGCTTGGCCCAGGGCCCTAGGGGGCAGTACTTC. This translates into CASSLAQGPRGQYF.

Only a few counts were recorded for this clone. This chain connects TRBV5-1 to TRBJ2-1; 8 nucleotides agree with TRBD1. Germline CDR1 and CDR2: SGHRS and YFSETQ. The CDR3 covers 13 residues. The trim removed 5 bases at V and 11 bases at J, leaving 9 bases unmatched. The CDR3 protein is CASRDTTGGKQFF. The CDR3 region has the DNA TGCGCCAGCAGGGACACAACAGGGGGAAAGCAGTTCTTC.

The chain uses TRBV30 and TRBJ1-5; D is ambiguous. Germline V lookup: CDR1 GTSNPN, CDR2 SVGIG (reference sequence). CDR3 length equals 14 residues. V was cut by 2 bases and J by 11 bases, with 19 bases left in between. CDR3 residues: CAWSPTHTGIAQHF. For the CDR3, the DNA is TGTGCCTGGAGTCCTACCCACACGGGCATAGCCCAGCATTTT.

The chain has TRBV30 and TRBJ2-1, with TRBD2 identical over 7 bases. This CDR3 region has 14 residues. V dropped 1 base and J dropped 2; count of bases not matched to a gene: 2. Per the germline V gene, CDR1 is GTSNPN and CDR2 is SVGIG (reference sequence). CDR3 protein: CAWSGGRAYNEQFF. The CDR3 DNA is TGTGCCTGGAGTGGGGGGAGGGCCTACAATGAGCAGTTCTTC.

The rearrangement links TRBV9 to TRBJ2-2, with a weak D call TRBD2 (6 bases). CDR1 and CDR2 (germline): SGDLS, YYNGEE. The CDR3 extends over 15 amino acids. V lost 4 bases to trimming and J lost 5 bases, with 15 bases between them. CDR3 in amino acids: CASSNLWAGTGELFF. CDR3 DNA sequence: TGTGCCAGCAGCAACCTATGGGCGGGGACCGGGGAGCTGTTTTTT.

J is TRBJ2-1 and V is TRBV7-3; tentative D call: TRBD2 (5 bases). This CDR3 has 13 residues. Trimming removed 6 bases at V and 7 bases at J, with 13 bases between. Germline CDR1 reads SGHTA; CDR2 reads FQGTGA. CDR3 protein: CASRSGMVNEQFF. The CDR3 DNA is TGTGCCAGCAGATCGGGGATGGTTAATGAGCAGTTCTTC.

The chain recombines TRBV6-6 with TRBJ2-7; TRBD1 matches 8 bases. The CDR3 runs 16 residues. From germline, CDR1 is MNHNY and CDR2 SVGAGI (reference sequence). J gave up 7 bases and V 2 bases, and 13 bases lay outside the gene matches. The CDR3 coding sequence is TGTGCCAGCAGTTACCCTCAGAGGACAGGGACCGAAGAGCAGTACTTC. This sequence encodes CASSYPQRTGTEEQYF.

The chain carries TRBV4-3 and TRBJ1-6; 9 nucleotides align to TRBD1. This CDR3 spans 16 amino acids. The germline V gene encodes CDR1 LGHNA and CDR2 YSLEER. V was clipped by 1 base and J by 7 bases; unmatched bases: 5. DNA for the CDR3: TGCGCCAGCAGCCAAGTTGGACAGGGGCAAAATTCACCCCTCCACTTT. It is translated as CASSQVGQGQNSPLHF.